This TCR beta chain was sequenced in a study of T cells in Graves' hyperthyroidism and ophthalmopathy. The wider study: Before any treatment, at initial diagnosis, peripheral blood was collected. Study-level points and caveats: Separation of ophthalmopathy from stable hyperthyroidism was achieved by a 13 V-J model.

Comment on this clonotype: Antigen specificity is unknown.

TCR beta CDR3 region amplification was performed from RNA transcripts. The HTBI set primed first-round TCR CDR3 RT-PCR. Each CDR3 protein is one row after TCRdb ran MiXCR on the multiplex PCR reads. This table has roughly 840,000 distinct CDR3 sequences, about two fifths appearing once. The hyperthyroidism was newly diagnosed and had lasted under 2 months; the patients were aged 18 to 65. Material for sequencing was blood. This receptor was obtained from a man younger than 30 with Graves' hyperthyroidism.

In nucleotides, the CDR3 is TGTGCCAGCAGCCCCCGGGGGGACGGCCTCAATGGCTACACCTTC. This gives the protein CASSPRGDGLNGYTF. This rearrangement joins TRBV4-2 to TRBJ1-2, with D tentatively TRBD1 (5 bases). This CDR3 contains 15 residues. Germline CDR1 and CDR2: LGHNA and YNFKEQ. The ends were cut back, 4 bases at V and 6 bases at J, with 18 bases in the middle.